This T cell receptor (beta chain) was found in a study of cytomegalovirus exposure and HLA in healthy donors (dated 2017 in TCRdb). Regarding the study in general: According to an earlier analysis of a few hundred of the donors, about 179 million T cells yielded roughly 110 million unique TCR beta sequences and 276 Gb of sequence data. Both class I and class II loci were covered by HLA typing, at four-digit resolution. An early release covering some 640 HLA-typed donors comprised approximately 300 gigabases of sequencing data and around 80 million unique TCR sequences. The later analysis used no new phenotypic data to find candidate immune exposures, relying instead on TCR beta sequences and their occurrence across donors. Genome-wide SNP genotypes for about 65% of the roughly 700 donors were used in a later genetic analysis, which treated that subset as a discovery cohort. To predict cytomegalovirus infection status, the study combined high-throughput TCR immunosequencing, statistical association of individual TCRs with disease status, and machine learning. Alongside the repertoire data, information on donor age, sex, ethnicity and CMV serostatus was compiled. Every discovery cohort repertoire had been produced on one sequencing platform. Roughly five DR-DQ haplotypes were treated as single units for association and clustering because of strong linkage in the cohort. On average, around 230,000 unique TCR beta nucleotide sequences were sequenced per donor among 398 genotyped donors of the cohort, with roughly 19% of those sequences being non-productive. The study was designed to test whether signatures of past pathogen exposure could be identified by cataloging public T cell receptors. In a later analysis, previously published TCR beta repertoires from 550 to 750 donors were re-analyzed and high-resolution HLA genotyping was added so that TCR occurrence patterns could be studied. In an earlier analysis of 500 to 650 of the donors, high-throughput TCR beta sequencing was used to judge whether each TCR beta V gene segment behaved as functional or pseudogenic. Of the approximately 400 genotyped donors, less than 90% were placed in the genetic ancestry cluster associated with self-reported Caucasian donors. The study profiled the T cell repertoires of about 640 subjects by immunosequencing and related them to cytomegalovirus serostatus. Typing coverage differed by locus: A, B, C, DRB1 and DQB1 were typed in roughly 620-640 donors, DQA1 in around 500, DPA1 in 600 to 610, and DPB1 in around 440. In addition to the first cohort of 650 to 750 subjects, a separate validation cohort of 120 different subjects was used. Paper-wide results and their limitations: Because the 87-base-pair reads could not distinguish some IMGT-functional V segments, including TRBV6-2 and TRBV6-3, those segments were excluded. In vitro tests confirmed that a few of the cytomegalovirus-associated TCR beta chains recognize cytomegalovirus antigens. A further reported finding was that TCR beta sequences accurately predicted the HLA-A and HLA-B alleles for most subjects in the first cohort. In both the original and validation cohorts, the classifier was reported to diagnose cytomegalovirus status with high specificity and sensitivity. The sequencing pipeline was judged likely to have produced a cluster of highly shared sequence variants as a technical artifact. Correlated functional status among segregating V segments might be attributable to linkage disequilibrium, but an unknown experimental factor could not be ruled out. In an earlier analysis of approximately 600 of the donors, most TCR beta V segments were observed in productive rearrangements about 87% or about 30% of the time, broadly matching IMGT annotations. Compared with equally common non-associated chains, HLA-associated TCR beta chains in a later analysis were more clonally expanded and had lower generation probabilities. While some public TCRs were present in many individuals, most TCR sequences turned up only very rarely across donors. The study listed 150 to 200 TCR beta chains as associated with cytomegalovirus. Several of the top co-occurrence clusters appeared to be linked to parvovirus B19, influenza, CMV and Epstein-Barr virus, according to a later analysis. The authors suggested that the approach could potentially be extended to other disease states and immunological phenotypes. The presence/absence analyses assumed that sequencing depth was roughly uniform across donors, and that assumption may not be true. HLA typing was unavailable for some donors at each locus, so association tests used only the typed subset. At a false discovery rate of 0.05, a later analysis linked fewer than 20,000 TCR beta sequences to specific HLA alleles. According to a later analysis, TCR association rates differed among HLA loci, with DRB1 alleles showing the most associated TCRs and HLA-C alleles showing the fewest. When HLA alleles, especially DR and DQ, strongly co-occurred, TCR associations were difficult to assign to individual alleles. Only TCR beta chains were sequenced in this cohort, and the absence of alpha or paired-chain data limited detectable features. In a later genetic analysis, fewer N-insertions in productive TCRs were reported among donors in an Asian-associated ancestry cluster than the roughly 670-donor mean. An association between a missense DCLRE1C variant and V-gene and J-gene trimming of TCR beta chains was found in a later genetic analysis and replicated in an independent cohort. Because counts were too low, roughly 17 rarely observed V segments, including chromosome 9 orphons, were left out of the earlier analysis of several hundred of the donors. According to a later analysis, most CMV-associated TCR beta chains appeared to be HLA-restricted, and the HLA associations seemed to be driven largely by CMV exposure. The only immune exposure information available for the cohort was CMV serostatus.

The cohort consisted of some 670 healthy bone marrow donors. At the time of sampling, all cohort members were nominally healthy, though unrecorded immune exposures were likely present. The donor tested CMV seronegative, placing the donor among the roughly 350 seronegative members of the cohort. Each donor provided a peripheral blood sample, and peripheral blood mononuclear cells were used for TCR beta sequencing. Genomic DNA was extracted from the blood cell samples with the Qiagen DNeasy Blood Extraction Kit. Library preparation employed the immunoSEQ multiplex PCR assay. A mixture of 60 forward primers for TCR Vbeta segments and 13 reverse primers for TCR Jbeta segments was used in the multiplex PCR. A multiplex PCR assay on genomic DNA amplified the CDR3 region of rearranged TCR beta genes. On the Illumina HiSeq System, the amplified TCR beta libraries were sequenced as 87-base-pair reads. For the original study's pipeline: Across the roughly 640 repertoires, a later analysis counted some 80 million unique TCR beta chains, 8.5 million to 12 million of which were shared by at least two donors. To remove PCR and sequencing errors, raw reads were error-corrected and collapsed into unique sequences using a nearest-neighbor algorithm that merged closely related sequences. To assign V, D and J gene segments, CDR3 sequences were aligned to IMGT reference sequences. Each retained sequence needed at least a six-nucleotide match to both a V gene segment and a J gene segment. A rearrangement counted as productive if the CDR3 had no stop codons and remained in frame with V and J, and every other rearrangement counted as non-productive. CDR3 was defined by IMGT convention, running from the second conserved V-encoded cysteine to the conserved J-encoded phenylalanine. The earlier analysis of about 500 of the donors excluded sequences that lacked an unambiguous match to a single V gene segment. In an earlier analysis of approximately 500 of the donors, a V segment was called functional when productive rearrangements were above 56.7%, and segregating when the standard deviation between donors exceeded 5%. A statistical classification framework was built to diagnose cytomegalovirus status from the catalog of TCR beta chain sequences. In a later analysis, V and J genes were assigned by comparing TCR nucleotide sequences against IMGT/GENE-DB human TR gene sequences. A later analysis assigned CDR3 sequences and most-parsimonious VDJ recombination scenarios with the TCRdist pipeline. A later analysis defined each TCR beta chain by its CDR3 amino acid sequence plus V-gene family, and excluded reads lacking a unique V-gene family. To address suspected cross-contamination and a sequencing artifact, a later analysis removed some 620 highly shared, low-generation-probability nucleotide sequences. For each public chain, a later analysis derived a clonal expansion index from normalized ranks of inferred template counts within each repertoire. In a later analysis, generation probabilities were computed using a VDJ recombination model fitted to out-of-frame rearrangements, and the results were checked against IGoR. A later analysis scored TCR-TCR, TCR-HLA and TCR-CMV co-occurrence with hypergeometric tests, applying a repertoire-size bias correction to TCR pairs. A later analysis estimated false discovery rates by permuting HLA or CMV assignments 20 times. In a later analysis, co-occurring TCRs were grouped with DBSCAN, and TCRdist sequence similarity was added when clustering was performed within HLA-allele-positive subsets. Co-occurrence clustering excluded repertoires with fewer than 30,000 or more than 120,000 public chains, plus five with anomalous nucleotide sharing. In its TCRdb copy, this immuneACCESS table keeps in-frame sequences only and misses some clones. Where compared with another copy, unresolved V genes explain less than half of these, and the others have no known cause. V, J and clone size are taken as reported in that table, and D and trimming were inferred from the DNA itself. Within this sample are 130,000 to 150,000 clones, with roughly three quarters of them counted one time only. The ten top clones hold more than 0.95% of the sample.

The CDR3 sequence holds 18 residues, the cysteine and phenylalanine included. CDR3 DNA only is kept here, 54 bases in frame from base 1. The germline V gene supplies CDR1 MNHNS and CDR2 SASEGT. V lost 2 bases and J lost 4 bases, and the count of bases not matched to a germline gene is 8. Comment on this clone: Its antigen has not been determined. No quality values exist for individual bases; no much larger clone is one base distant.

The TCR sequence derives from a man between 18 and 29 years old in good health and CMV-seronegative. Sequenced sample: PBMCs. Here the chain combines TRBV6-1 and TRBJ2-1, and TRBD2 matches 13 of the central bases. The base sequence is TGTGCCAGCAGTGAACTTGGACCGGGACTAGCGGGGTACAATGAGCAGTTCTTC. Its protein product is CASSELGPGLAGYNEQFF.